Listed below are T cell receptor beta chains from one sample, sequenced in a study of CD8 T cells in ankylosing spondylitis. TCRdb passed the 5' RACE reads through MiXCR, listing each CDR3 protein once. The sample has fewer than 150,000 distinct CDR3 sequences, approximately 7.4% seen once. Specimen: blood, either unsorted or a sorted T cell fraction (not recorded which). The source of these receptors is a female donor with ankylosing spondylitis or in good health (not recorded which). Each CDR3 is given with its conserved first and last residue. Each record gives: J gene, V gene, CDR3 protein.

TRBJ2-1 TRBV10-3 CAISAPLVGQGSYNEQFF
TRBJ1-1 TRBV5-1 CASVDGPLEGNTEAFF
TRBJ1-5 TRBV14 CASSLEKPQHF
TRBJ1-2 TRBV18 CASSLSGQNYGYTF
TRBJ1-1 TRBV3-1 CASSDPLGAKSFF
TRBJ2-1 TRBV11-2 CASSLRGQLYNEQFF
TRBJ2-5 TRBV5-1 CASSLTGTTQETQYF
TRBJ1-1 TRBV7-6 CASSLGGVGRGTEAFF
TRBJ1-5 TRBV7-2 CASSLGPTGHAGRPQHF
TRBJ2-7 TRBV12-3/TRBV12-4 CASSLGAVLTYEQYF
TRBJ2-1 TRBV28 CASSPRQGLHNEQFF
TRBJ2-7 TRBV7-2 CASSLPSAGGREQYF
TRBJ2-3 TRBV28 CASSFSNSGTDTQYF
TRBJ2-5 TRBV20-1 CSALGLRETQYF
TRBJ2-3 TRBV5-1 CASSLDPSGGITDTQYF
TRBJ1-5 TRBV4-2 CASSQDPPGSGGNQPQHF
TRBJ2-2 TRBV7-2 CASSFAARPHTGELFF
TRBJ2-2 TRBV7-9 CASSLLGLGTGELFF
TRBJ1-2 TRBV12-3/TRBV12-4 CASRLTGDYGYTF
TRBJ2-3 TRBV5-1 CASSTSGGGRRDTQYF
TRBJ2-5 TRBV7-9 CASSFRLAGNETQYF
TRBJ2-4 TRBV12-3/TRBV12-4 CASSYFQGLAGVGENIQYF
TRBJ2-7 TRBV20-1 CSARGDYSSYEQYF
TRBJ2-1 TRBV4-1 CASSQDPASGGLGEQFF
TRBJ2-5 TRBV7-2 CASSRGARTGEEAQYF
TRBJ1-3 TRBV4-1 CASSQGLASGNTIYF
TRBJ2-3 TRBV5-1 CASSLRARAGRMPDTQYF